Here is one T cell receptor beta chain with its context. Its recognized antigen is unknown. TRB amplification used roughly 250 ng of peripheral blood genomic DNA, tens of thousands of genome equivalents, per sample. TRB rearrangements were amplified by multiplex PCR following a touch-down protocol, with the TRB-A and TRB-B primer pools mixed in one tube. Illumina adapters and sample indices were added to the amplicons through two consecutive PCR reactions using Phusion HS II polymerase. The amplicons were gel-purified using the NucleoSpin Gel and PCR Clean-up kit, after which quantification was performed by Qubit and quality was checked on an Agilent 2100 Bioanalyzer. Sequencing of the libraries was done on an Illumina MiSeq with paired-end, single-indexed, 600-cycle runs. Per the source publication's procedure: TRB reads were aligned and assembled with MiXCR version 2.1.12 using the default MiXCR reference library. A clone was defined by each unique CDR3 nucleotide sequence, and the analysis included only productive sequences with two or more reads. Repertoire diversity was assessed by alpha-parameterized diversity profiles (alpha 0 to 5), including Shannon (alpha 1) and Simpson (alpha 2) indices, computed with an R script. Combinatorial TRB VJ usage was computed with the tcR package and compared between cohorts by principal component analysis with ade4. GLIPH was used to cluster TCRbeta CDR3s in pairs of cohorts matched for age and read depth, and a Wilcoxon test was used to compare cluster frequencies. After TCRdb reprocessed the reads, each CDR3 protein sequence was kept as one row, without DNA. The V and J calls and clone size come from TCRdb's table, not from the authors' own analysis. The table kept for this sample lists about 3,300 distinct CDR3 sequences. 4% to 5% of the sample is taken by the ten largest.

The data originate from a study of T cell clusters in autoimmune cytopenias (dated by TCRdb to between 2018 and 2021). With respect to the entire study: A median TRB sequencing depth of around 53,000 reads per sample was reached, and a median of approximately 2,400 distinct TRB clonotypes per sample was obtained. In autoimmune cytopenia patients, peripheral blood TRB and IGH repertoires were sequenced during active disease and over treatment follow-up, together with healthy, CLL and autoimmune hepatitis controls. The study was designed to test whether a disease-specific immune repertoire signature usable as a blood-based biomarker is carried by autoimmune cytopenia patients.

Measured from the cysteine to the phenylalanine, the CDR3 is 15 residues long. The DNA is unrecorded. From a lookup of the germline V gene, CDR1 and CDR2 are SGHTA and FQGNSA. Overall study results and their limits: The T cell clusters were defined in silico only, and their functional role remained to be validated experimentally. The TRB repertoire shifts, including less even repertoires in secondary cytopenia and CLL, mostly reflected lymphoma bias and not autoimmunity. The cluster-lack signature was not seen for secondary cytopenia versus CLL, apparently masked by the dominant lymphoma-associated repertoire. Approximately 3-fold more exclusive TRB clusters were observed in healthy donors than in active autoimmune hepatitis patients, consistent with an autoimmunity-wide signature. GLIPH results suggested that primary autoimmune cytopenia patients were missing physiological T cell clusters, with 50 or so clusters found only in healthy donors compared with fewer than 20 found only in patients.

The sequence joins TRBV7-2 to TRBJ2-7; TCRdb names TRBD1, which stays unverified in the absence of DNA. This TCR was sampled from a human donor with an autoimmune cytopenia or autoimmune hepatitis (not recorded which). Sequencing was carried out using peripheral blood. CDR3 protein: CASSLSRTGPYEQYF.